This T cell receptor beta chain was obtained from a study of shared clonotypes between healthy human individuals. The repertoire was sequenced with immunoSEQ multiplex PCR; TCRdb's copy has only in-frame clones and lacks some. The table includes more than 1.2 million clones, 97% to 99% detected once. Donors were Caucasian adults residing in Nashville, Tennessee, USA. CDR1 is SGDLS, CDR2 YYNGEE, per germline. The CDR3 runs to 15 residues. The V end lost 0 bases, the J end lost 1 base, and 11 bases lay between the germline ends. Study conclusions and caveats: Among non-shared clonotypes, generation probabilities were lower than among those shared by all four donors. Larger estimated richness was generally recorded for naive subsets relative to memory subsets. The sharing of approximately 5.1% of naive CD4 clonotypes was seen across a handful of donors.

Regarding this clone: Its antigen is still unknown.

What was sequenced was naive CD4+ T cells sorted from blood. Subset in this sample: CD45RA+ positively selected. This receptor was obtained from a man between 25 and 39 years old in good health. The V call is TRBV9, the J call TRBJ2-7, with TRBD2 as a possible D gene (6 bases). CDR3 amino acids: CASSVGGDQSYEQYF. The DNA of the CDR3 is TGTGCCAGCAGCGTAGGGGGGGACCAATCCTACGAGCAGTACTTC.